The present TCR beta chain was sequenced within a study of T cell repertoires in cytomegalovirus infection. Looking at the study overall: Public TCR beta signatures marked donors with CMV infection and the matching HLA. Study conclusions and caveats: The ex vivo response was dominated by HLA-C-restricted CMV-specific TCR beta clonotypes. Carriers of CMV and the relevant HLA type were discriminated by public TCR beta frequency.

TCRdb passed the reads through MiXCR, listing each CDR3 protein once. Of hundreds of thousands of distinct CDR3 sequences listed, more than 20% are singletons. Deletions cut 0 bases from V and 4 bases from J, with 15 bases between. Germline V gives CDR1 MNHGY, CDR2 SAAAGT. This CDR3 has 16 residues. On this clonotype: No antigen is known for it.

Sequenced input: CD8+ T cells from PBMCs. This TCR was recovered from a human donor in good health (CMV status not recorded). Some clones in this sample may be carry-over from other donors' samples. The gene calls are TRBV6-8 and TRBJ1-2; the D is unclear. Here the CDR3 DNA reads TGTGCCAGCAGTTACTCGGGCACCCCGTGGTCCTATGGCTACACCTTC. The encoded protein is CASSYSGTPWSYGYTF.